Shown below are 17 T cell receptor beta chains from a single sample sequenced in a study of cytomegalovirus exposure and HLA in healthy donors. Amplification used 60 Vbeta primers and 13 Jbeta primers. Assay used: immunoSEQ multiplex PCR; TCRdb lists only in-frame clones, some missing. This sample yields tens of thousands of clones, of which roughly 85% are seen a single time; about 2.3% belongs to the top ten. Source material: PBMCs. These receptors were obtained from a man aged 25-40 years in good health and CMV-seronegative.

The rearrangement uses TRBV4-3 and TRBJ2-3; 10 positions match TRBD2. V was clipped by 0 bases and J by 5 bases; unmatched bases: 5. This CDR3 has 16 amino acids. CDR1 is LGHNA, CDR2 YSLEER, per germline. CDR3 in DNA: TGCGCCAGCAGCCAAGAGCTAGCGGGAGCGGTAGATACGCAGTATTTT. This translates into CASSQELAGAVDTQYF.

The V and J genes are TRBV5-6 and TRBJ1-2; the D is unclear. The CDR3 has 14 residues. V was trimmed by 0 bases and J by 8 bases, leaving 14 bases between them. Germline V CDR1 and CDR2: SGHDT, YYEEEE. Here the CDR3 DNA reads TGTGCCAGCAGCTTGGCCGGCGGGGAAATAGGCTACACCTTC. Protein sequence: CASSLAGGEIGYTF.

The genes are TRBV6-5 and TRBJ2-7; D may be TRBD1 (5 bases). The V and J ends lost 6 bases and 5 bases respectively, with 14 bases between them. Germline lookup yields CDR1 MNHEY and CDR2 SVGAGI. The CDR3 covers 13 residues. In DNA, the CDR3 is TGTGCCAGCAGCTTCAGGGTCGTCCACGAGCAGTACTTC. Translating gives CASSFRVVHEQYF.

The rearrangement links TRBV7-2 to TRBJ1-1; 8 nucleotides align to TRBD1. Germline V gives CDR1 SGHTA, CDR2 FQGNSA. There are 15 residues in the CDR3. V lost 5 bases, J lost 4 bases, and 9 bases stayed unmatched. This CDR3 is CASSGQGISGTEAFF. The DNA for the CDR3 is TGTGCCAGCAGCGGACAGGGAATATCAGGCACTGAAGCTTTCTTT.

This clone was seen just once. The chain couples TRBV6-5 to TRBJ1-1; the match to TRBD1 covers 7 bases. With V trimmed by 6 bases and J by 4 bases, 8 bases remained unmatched. This CDR3 contains 14 residues. CDR1 is MNHEY, CDR2 SVGAGI, per germline. CDR3 in amino acids: CASSYTTGFTEAFF. The CDR3 DNA reads as TGTGCCAGCAGCTATACGACAGGGTTCACTGAAGCTTTCTTT.

The chain couples TRBV18 to TRBJ2-6; D is perhaps TRBD1 (5 bases). Trimming cost V 5 bases and J 1 base, with 9 bases left between them. The CDR3 is 15 residues long. CDR1 is KGHSH and CDR2 is LQKENI in the germline V gene. The CDR3 DNA follows: TGTGCCAGCTCAACTCAGGGTTCTGGGGCCAACGTCCTGACTTTC. It is translated as CASSTQGSGANVLTF.

This clone has a single count. The chain is built from TRBV19 and TRBJ2-5, with TRBD1 as a possible D gene (6 bases). Germline CDR1 reads LNHDA; CDR2 reads SQIVND (reference sequence). V lost 5 bases and J 7 bases, leaving 20 bases between the germline ends. The length of the CDR3 is 15 residues. CDR3 DNA: TGTGCCAGTAGTTGGGACACCCGAGGGAATGGGACCCAGTACTTC. Translation gives CASSWDTRGNGTQYF.

The V gene is TRBV11-3, the J gene TRBJ2-2; maybe TRBD2 (6 bases). Germline CDR1 is SGHNT and CDR2 is YENEEA. The CDR3 is 13 amino acids. V was pared by 5 bases and J by 7 bases, with 11 bases between. The chain's CDR3 is CASSGGPNGELFF. In nucleotides, the CDR3 is TGTGCCAGCAGCGGAGGGCCAAACGGGGAGCTGTTTTTT. The full variable domain, rest sourced from reference TRBV11-3 and TRBJ2-2, is EAGVVQSPRYKIIEKKQPVAFWCNPISGHNTLYWYLQNLGQGPELLIRYENEEAVDDSQLPKDRFSAERLKGVDSTLKIQPAELGDSAVYLCASSGGPNGELFFGEGSRLTVL.

This chain joins TRBV18 and TRBJ1-1, with D tentatively TRBD1 (6 bases). The CDR3 is 13 amino acids. Germline CDR1 and CDR2: KGHSH and LQKENI. The ends were cut back, 6 bases at V and 0 bases at J, with 8 bases in the middle. The CDR3 is CASSGTLNTEAFF. In DNA form, the CDR3 reads TGTGCCAGCTCCGGGACACTGAACACTGAAGCTTTCTTT.

This chain connects TRBV14 to TRBJ2-7, with D hard to call. The CDR3 is 12 amino acids. V shed 3 bases and J shed 3 bases, with 6 bases lying between them. Germline V gives CDR1 SGHDN, CDR2 FVKESK. Written as DNA, the CDR3 is TGTGCCAGCAGCCAGTTCATCTACGAGCAGTACTTC. It yields the protein CASSQFIYEQYF.

The gene calls are TRBV7-9 and TRBJ1-1; tentative D call: TRBD1 (5 bases). V was pared by 3 bases and J by 7 bases, with 9 bases between. Germline-derived CDR1 and CDR2 are SEHNR and FQNEAQ (reference sequence). The CDR3 sequence is 12 residues long. CDR3 bases: TGTGCCAGCAGCTTGGGGGGGATTGAAGCTTTCTTT. Amino acid sequence: CASSLGGIEAFF.

The chain couples TRBV29-1 to TRBJ2-7; D is uncertain. The V end was cut by 5 bases, the J end by 5 bases, with 16 bases between. Germline V gene data show CDR1 as SQVTM and CDR2 as ANQGSEA. This CDR3 has 13 amino acids. CDR3 region: CSVLSRPPDEQYF. CDR3 sequence (DNA): TGCAGCGTTTTAAGCAGGCCCCCTGACGAGCAGTACTTC.

The J gene is TRBJ1-1, the V gene TRBV28, with D possibly matching TRBD1 (5 bases). The CDR3 contains 14 residues. V was trimmed by 6 bases and J by 2 bases, leaving 13 bases between them. In germline, CDR1 is MDHEN, CDR2 SYDVKM. The DNA for the CDR3 is TGTGCCAGCAGCTCAGGGTTTTCTAACACTGAAGCTTTCTTT. Translation gives CASSSGFSNTEAFF.

The rearrangement joins TRBV28 to TRBJ2-1, with a weak D call TRBD2 (5 bases). The CDR3 contains 9 residues. V was pared by 11 bases and J by 7 bases, with 6 bases between. Germline lookup yields CDR1 MDHEN and CDR2 SYDVKM. CDR3 sequence: CAWRNEQFF. As DNA, the CDR3 is TGTGCCTGGAGGAATGAGCAGTTCTTC.

This chain connects TRBV5-1 to TRBJ1-1, with D hard to call. Germline V gene lookup returns CDR1 SGHRS and CDR2 YFSETQ. This CDR3 is built from 15 residues. V was cut by 1 base and J by 2 bases, with 12 bases left in between. The DNA of the CDR3 is TGCGCCAGCAGCTTGACCGGACGGGAAAACACTGAAGCTTTCTTT. Translating it yields CASSLTGRENTEAFF.

This clone appeared once. The chain has TRBV5-4 and TRBJ1-2, with D possibly matching TRBD1 (6 bases). Trimming removed 5 bases from V and 8 bases from J, with 16 bases in between. The CDR3 length is 13 residues. The germline gives CDR1 SGHNT, CDR2 YYREEE (reference sequence). CDR3 residues: CASRKGGERGYTF. The CDR3 nucleotides read TGTGCCAGCAGAAAAGGGGGGGAAAGGGGCTACACCTTC.

The V call is TRBV28, the J call TRBJ2-3; tentative D call: TRBD1 (5 bases). The V end lost 6 bases, the J end lost 0 bases, and 7 bases lay between the germline ends. This CDR3 region has 13 residues. Germline V gives CDR1 MDHEN, CDR2 SYDVKM. CDR3 loop: CASSQGSTDTQYF. CDR3 nucleotides: TGTGCCAGCAGCCAGGGTAGCACAGATACGCAGTATTTT.